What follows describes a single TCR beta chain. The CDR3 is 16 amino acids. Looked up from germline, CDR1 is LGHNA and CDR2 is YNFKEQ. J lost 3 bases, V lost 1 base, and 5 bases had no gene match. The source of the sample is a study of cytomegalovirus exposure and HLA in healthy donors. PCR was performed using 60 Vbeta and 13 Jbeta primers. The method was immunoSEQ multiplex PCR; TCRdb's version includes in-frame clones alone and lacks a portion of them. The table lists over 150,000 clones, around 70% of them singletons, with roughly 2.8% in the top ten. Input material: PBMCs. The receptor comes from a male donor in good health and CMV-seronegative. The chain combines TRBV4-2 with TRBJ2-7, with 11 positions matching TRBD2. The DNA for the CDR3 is TGTGCCAGCAGCCAAGGGCGAACTAGCGGGGGCTACGAGCAGTACTTC. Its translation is CASSQGRTSGGYEQYF.